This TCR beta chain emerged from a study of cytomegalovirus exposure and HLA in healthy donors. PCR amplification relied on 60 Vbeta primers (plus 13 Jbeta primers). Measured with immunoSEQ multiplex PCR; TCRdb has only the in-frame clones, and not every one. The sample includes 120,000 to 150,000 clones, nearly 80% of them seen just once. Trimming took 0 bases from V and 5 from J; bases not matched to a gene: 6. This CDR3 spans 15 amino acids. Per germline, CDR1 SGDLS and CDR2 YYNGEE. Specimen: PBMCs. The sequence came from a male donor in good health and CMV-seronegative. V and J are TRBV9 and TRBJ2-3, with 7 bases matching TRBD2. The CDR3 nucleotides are TGTGCCAGCAGCGTAGTTGGGCGGGAGATAGATACGCAGTATTTT. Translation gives CASSVVGREIDTQYF.